This is a list of T cell receptor beta chains from one sample in a study of PD-1 blockade in classical Hodgkin lymphoma. Data came from immunoSEQ multiplex PCR; TCRdb stores just in-frame clones and leaves some out. The data contain some 20,000 clones, 71% of them singletons. The sample here was peripheral blood mononuclear cells (PBMCs), taken at baseline. These receptors were collected from a human donor with classical Hodgkin lymphoma. Each CDR3 is given with its conserved first and last residue. A D gene is named only where the DNA matches it firmly. Size values are once, few and many counts, or a class for expanded clones, and some rows have none.

clone_size	v_call	j_call	d_call	cdr3_nt	cdr3_aa
once	TRBV7-8	TRBJ2-3	TRBD1	TGTGCCAGCAGCTTAGAGCAGGGGGCGAGGAATACGCAGTATTTT	CASSLEQGARNTQYF
few	TRBV25-1	TRBJ1-2	TRBD1	TGTGCCAGCAGTGAATGGGACAGGGGCTACACCTTC	CASSEWDRGYTF
-	TRBV6-6	TRBJ2-7	-	TGTGCCAGCAGTTACGGGGTCGCCTACGAGCAGTACTTC	CASSYGVAYEQYF
-	TRBV7-1	TRBJ1-6	-	TGTGCCAGCAGCTTAGTGGAGGGTTTAGGTAATTCACCCCTCCACTTT	CASSLVEGLGNSPLHF
-	TRBV7-6	TRBJ1-5	-	TGTGCCAGCACCAATATCTGGGTTAGCAATCAGCCCCAGCATTTT	CASTNIWVSNQPQHF
-	TRBV29-1	TRBJ2-1	TRBD2	TGCAGCGTTGGAAATAGCGGGAGTTATGAGCAGTTCTTC	CSVGNSGSYEQFF
-	TRBV9	TRBJ2-5	-	TGTGCCAGCAGCGTAGACAGATCGGAAGAGACCCAGTACTTC	CASSVDRSEETQYF
-	TRBV7-9	TRBJ2-2	-	TGTGCCAGCAGCTTACTACCGACCGGGGAGCTGTTTTTT	CASSLLPTGELFF
-	TRBV27	TRBJ2-3	TRBD1	TGTGCCAGCAGAAATGACAGGGCTCCAGATACGCAGTATTTT	CASRNDRAPDTQYF
-	TRBV7-9	TRBJ2-1	-	TGTGCCAGCATTTTAGGGACGTCAAGCTCCTACAATGAGCAGTTCTTC	CASILGTSSSYNEQFF
few	TRBV4-2	TRBJ1-1	-	TGTGCCAGCAGCCAAGCAAGAGGGGGAGCTTTCTTT	CASSQARGGAFF
once	TRBV19	TRBJ2-3	TRBD2	TGTGCCAGTAGTATAATAGCGGGAGGGCCACGATTT	CASSIIAGGPRF
-	TRBV5-1	TRBJ2-2	TRBD1	TGCGCCAGCGGGACAGGGGTGTCCGGGGAGCTGTTTTTT	CASGTGVSGELFF
few	TRBV19	TRBJ1-6	TRBD1	TGTGCCAGTAGTCACCCGCTGGGGACAGGGGGATCACCCCTCCACTTT	CASSHPLGTGGSPLHF
-	TRBV5-1	TRBJ2-7	TRBD2	TGCGCCAGCAGCCCGGGACTAGCGGGAGCGTACGAGCAGTACTTC	CASSPGLAGAYEQYF
once	TRBV7-9	TRBJ1-3	TRBD1	TGTGCCAGCAGCTTAGGCGGCAGGGGGTCTGGAAACACCATATATTTT	CASSLGGRGSGNTIYF
few	TRBV5-1	TRBJ1-2	-	TGCGCCAGCAGGTTGGCCGGGGAGGCATATGGCTACACCTTC	CASRLAGEAYGYTF
few	TRBV28	TRBJ2-3	-	TGTGCCAGCAGCGGGGCTCCCTTTGGAGATACGCAGTATTTT	CASSGAPFGDTQYF
-	TRBV7-8	TRBJ1-5	-	TGTGCCAGCAGCTTATTTACCCTGAAAAATCAGCCCCAGCATTTT	CASSLFTLKNQPQHF
-	TRBV4-2	TRBJ2-7	-	TGTGCCAGCAGCCAAGATCCCGGCAGCTCCTACGAGCAGTACTTC	CASSQDPGSSYEQYF
-	TRBV7-2	TRBJ2-1	TRBD1	TGTGCCAGCAGCTTTAAACCGGGACAGATGAATGAGCAGTTCTTC	CASSFKPGQMNEQFF
-	TRBV28	TRBJ2-3	TRBD1	TGTGCCAGCAGTTCCTTAGACAGGGGGGGAGATACGCAGTATTTT	CASSSLDRGGDTQYF
-	TRBV14	TRBJ2-1	-	TGTGCCAGCAGCCCCTTTATGCTAGGTTACAATGAGCAGTTCTTC	CASSPFMLGYNEQFF
-	TRBV28	TRBJ1-1	-	-	CASSTSTGLGTKAAFF
-	TRBV9	TRBJ1-3	-	TGTGCCAGCAGCGGCGATTCCTCTGGAAACACCATATATTTT	CASSGDSSGNTIYF
-	TRBV11-2	TRBJ1-4	TRBD1	TGTGCCAGCAGCGTCGGGACAGGGGGCGGCGAAAAACTGTTTTTT	CASSVGTGGGEKLFF
few	TRBV6-5	TRBJ1-5	-	TGTGCCAGCAGTTACGCTACAGGGAACCAGCCCCAGCATTTT	CASSYATGNQPQHF
-	TRBV7-2	TRBJ2-3	TRBD1	TGTGCCAGCACCACTAAAGGGACAGGGGGGGCAGATACGCAGTATTTT	CASTTKGTGGADTQYF
-	TRBV5-6	TRBJ1-5	TRBD1	TGTGCCAGCAGCGCTTGGGACCTTGGACAGGCCGGCGATCAGCCCCAGCATTTT	CASSAWDLGQAGDQPQHF
-	TRBV19	TRBJ1-5	-	TGTGCCAGTAGTATTTTGGGTAGCAATCAGCCCCAGCATTTT	CASSILGSNQPQHF
few	TRBV7-9	TRBJ2-5	TRBD2	TGTGCCAGTTCCGGGACTAGCGGCTACCAAGAGACCCAGTACTTC	CASSGTSGYQETQYF
-	TRBV6-1	TRBJ2-2	-	TGTGCCAGCTGGCTAGGAGTCGCCGGGGAGCTGTTTTTT	CASWLGVAGELFF
few	TRBV7-3	TRBJ2-2	-	TGTGCCAGCAGGCAAGAGGCGAGTTCCGGGGAGCTGTTTTTT	CASRQEASSGELFF